This T cell receptor beta chain emerged from a study of long-term antiretroviral therapy in people with HIV. At the survey level, the v3.0 immunoSEQ assay was run. This table comes from immunoSEQ multiplex PCR, and its TCRdb copy is limited to in-frame clones, with some not included. This table holds almost 20,000 clones, about 80% found once. The sequencing here drew on unsorted PBMCs, taken 0.2 years after starting antiretroviral therapy. The origin of this receptor is a woman between 40 and 55 years old with HIV.

The CDR3 loop reads CASVGGRNEQFF. CDR3 nucleotide sequence: TGTGCCAGCGTTGGAGGGAGGAATGAGCAGTTCTTC. The chain joins TRBV19 to TRBJ2-1; weak D call: TRBD2 (6 bases). The CDR3 consists of 12 residues. Germline assignment: CDR1 LNHDA and CDR2 SQIVND (reference sequence). V lost 9 bases to trimming and J lost 7 bases, with 13 bases between them.